This note documents a single T cell receptor beta chain sequence. This CDR3 comprises 13 residues. CDR1 is KGHSH, CDR2 LQKENI, per germline. Trimming removed 4 bases from V and 2 bases from J, with 8 bases in between. Original processing methods: Amplification of reference gene primers was used by the study to estimate nucleated cell counts. Profiling relied on immunoSEQ multiplex PCR, and the TCRdb table lists in-frame clones only, not all of them. For V, J and clone size, that table is used; D and trimming come from the DNA. This table holds 80,000 to 100,000 clones, around 90% found once. The record originates from a study of blood T cell repertoires in COVID-19. About the study: PBMCs, B-cell-depleted T cells, or T cells were the source of the cDNA or gDNA that made up the material.

The sequence was obtained from a woman aged 45-65 years with active or convalescent COVID-19. Sample: peripheral blood. The chain recombines TRBV18 with TRBJ2-5; the D is unclear. The CDR3 DNA reads TGTGCCAGCTCACTTGACAAGCAAGAGACCCAGTACTTC. It codes for CASSLDKQETQYF.